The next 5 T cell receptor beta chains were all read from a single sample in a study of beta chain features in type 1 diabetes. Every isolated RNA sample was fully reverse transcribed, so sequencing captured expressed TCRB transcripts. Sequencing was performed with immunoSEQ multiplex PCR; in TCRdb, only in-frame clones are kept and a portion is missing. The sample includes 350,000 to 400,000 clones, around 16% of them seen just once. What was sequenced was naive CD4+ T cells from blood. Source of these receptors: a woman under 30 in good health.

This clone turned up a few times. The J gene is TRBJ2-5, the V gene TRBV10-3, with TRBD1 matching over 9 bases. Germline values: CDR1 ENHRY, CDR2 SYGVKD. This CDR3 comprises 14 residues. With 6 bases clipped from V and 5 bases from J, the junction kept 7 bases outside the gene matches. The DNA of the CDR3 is TGTGCCATCAGGGGGACAGGGACGGTTGAGACCCAGTACTTC. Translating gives CAIRGTGTVETQYF.

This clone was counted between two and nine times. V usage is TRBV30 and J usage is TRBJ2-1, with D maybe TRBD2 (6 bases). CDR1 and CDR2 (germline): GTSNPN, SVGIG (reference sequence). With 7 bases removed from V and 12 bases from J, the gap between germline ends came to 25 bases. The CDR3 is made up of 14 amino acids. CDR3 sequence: CASQSASEGFGQFF. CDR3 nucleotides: TGTGCCTCACAGTCGGCTAGCGAGGGTTTCGGGCAGTTCTTC.

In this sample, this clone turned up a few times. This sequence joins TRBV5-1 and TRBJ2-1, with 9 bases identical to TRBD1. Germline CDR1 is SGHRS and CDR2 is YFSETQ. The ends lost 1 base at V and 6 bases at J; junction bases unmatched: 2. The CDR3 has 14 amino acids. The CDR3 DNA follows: TGCGCCAGCAGCTTGTTGACAGGGGGCAATGAGCAGTTCTTC. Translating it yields CASSLLTGGNEQFF.

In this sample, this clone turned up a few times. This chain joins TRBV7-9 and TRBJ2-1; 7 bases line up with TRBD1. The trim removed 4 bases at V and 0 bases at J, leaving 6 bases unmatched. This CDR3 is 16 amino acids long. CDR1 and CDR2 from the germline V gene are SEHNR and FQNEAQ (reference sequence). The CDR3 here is CASSSFRDSSYNEQFF. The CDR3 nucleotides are TGTGCCAGCAGCTCATTCAGGGACAGCTCCTACAATGAGCAGTTCTTC.

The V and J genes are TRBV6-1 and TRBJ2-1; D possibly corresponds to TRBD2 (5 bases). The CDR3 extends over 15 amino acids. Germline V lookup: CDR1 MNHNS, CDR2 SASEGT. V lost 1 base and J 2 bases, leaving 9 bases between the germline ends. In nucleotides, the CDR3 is TGTGCCAGCAGTGAAGAGGCGGGTGCCTACAATGAGCAGTTCTTC. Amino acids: CASSEEAGAYNEQFF.